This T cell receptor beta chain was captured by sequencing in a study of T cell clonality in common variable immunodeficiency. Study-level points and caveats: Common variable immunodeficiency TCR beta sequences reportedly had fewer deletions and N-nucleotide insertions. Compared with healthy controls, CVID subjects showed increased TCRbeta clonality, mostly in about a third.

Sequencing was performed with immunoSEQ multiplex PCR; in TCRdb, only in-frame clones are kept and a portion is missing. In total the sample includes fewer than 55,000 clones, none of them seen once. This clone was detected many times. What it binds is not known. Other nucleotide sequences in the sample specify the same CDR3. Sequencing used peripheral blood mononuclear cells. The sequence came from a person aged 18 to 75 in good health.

The CDR3 spells CASSLGDKNSPLHF. The CDR3 DNA, read in part, is TGCGCCAGCAGCTTGGGGGACAAGAATTCACCC. The V gene is TRBV5-1, the J gene TRBJ1-6, with D possibly TRBD1 on 6 matching bases. Read data end 3 residues before the CDR3 end; the end is taken from the germline J gene. The V end lost 0 bases, the J end lost 7 bases, and 8 bases lay between the germline ends. Germline CDR1 reads SGHRS; CDR2 reads YFSETQ. The CDR3 consists of 14 residues.